What follows are 32 T cell receptor beta chains derived from one specimen sequenced in a study of blood T cell repertoires in COVID-19. Sequencing used immunoSEQ multiplex PCR; TCRdb keeps in-frame clones, though not all of them. The sample includes over 60,000 clones, 85% to 90% of them seen just once. The sequenced sample was peripheral blood. The receptors were sampled from a man aged 65 to 79 with active or convalescent COVID-19.

This clone was counted between two and nine times. The junction departs from the called germline gene at one end, perhaps through a read error. The genes are TRBV7-9 and TRBJ1-2; D is perhaps TRBD1 (6 bases). Per the germline V gene, CDR1 is SEHNR and CDR2 is FQNEAQ (reference sequence). The CDR3 totals 12 residues. The CDR3 bases are TGTGCCAGCAGCTCTCCTCTAGGTTGGACAGCCTTC. The encoded protein is CASSSPLGWTAF.

This clone was seen a handful of times. The chain is built from TRBV6-4 and TRBJ2-3; 7 nucleotides agree with TRBD1. The CDR3 is 15 residues long. Germline loops: CDR1 MRHNA, CDR2 SNTAGT. V dropped 4 bases and J dropped 2; count of bases not matched to a gene: 6. CDR3 amino acids: CASSAKGQVTDTQYF. In DNA, the CDR3 is TGTGCCAGCAGTGCTAAAGGACAGGTCACAGATACGCAGTATTTT.

The chain uses TRBV11-2 and TRBJ2-3; TRBD2 is a possible D gene (6 bases). Trimming took off 1 base at V and 2 bases at J, with 19 bases between the two ends. The germline gives CDR1 SGHAT, CDR2 FQNNGV. This CDR3 has 18 residues. The CDR3 region has the DNA TGTGCCAGCAGCTTAGGGCGGAGGGCAGTGCGATACACAGATACGCAGTATTTT. Its translation: CASSLGRRAVRYTDTQYF. Full variable domain (remainder filled in from reference TRBV11-2 and TRBJ2-3): EAGVAQSPRYKIIEKRQSVAFWCNPISGHATLYWYQQILGQGPKLLIQFQNNGVVDDSQLPKDRFSAERLKGVDSTLKIQPAKLEDSAVYLCASSLGRRAVRYTDTQYFGPGTRLTVL.

The chain links TRBV9 to TRBJ2-2, with a tentative D call TRBD2 (5 bases). The germline V gene encodes CDR1 SGDLS and CDR2 YYNGEE. This CDR3 comprises 15 residues. Trimming removed 3 bases from V and 2 bases from J, with 11 bases in between. CDR3 in amino acids: CASSADYYNTGELFF. In nucleotides, the CDR3 is TGTGCCAGCAGCGCAGACTACTATAACACCGGGGAGCTGTTTTTT. Full variable domain (outside the CDR3, taken from reference TRBV9 and TRBJ2-2): DSGVTQTPKHLITATGQRVTLRCSPRSGDLSVYWYQQSLDQGLQFLIQYYNGEERAKGNILERFSAQQFPDLHSELNLSSLELGDSALYFCASSADYYNTGELFFGEGSRLTVL.

The chain joins TRBV7-8 to TRBJ2-1; TRBD2 agrees at 12 bases. The CDR3 runs to 16 residues. CDR1 is SGHVS, CDR2 FQNEAQ, per germline. J gave up 9 bases and V 7 bases, and 13 bases lay outside the gene matches. The chain's CDR3 is CASIPLRLAGVGEQFF. CDR3 in DNA: TGTGCCAGCATCCCACTTCGACTAGCGGGAGTCGGTGAGCAGTTCTTC. Variable domain in full (rest from reference TRBV7-8 and TRBJ2-1): GAGVSQSPRYKVAKRGQDVALRCDPISGHVSLFWYQQALGQGPEFLTYFQNEAQLDKSGLPSDRFFAERPEGSVSTLKIQRTQQEDSAVYLCASIPLRLAGVGEQFFGPGTRLTVL.

The V gene is TRBV25-1, the J gene TRBJ2-7; 12 positions agree with TRBD2. Losses at the gene ends were 5 bases for V and 3 bases for J; bases not matched to a gene: 14. Per germline, CDR1 MGHDK and CDR2 SYGVNS. This CDR3 region has 18 residues. The CDR3 DNA is TGTGCCAGCAGTACCTCCTTACCACTAGCGGGAGGACTCTACGAGCAGTACTTC. It is translated as CASSTSLPLAGGLYEQYF.

The rearrangement links TRBV10-3 to TRBJ1-3, with D uncertain. The germline V and J ends were trimmed by 8 bases and 3 bases, with 14 bases remaining between them. Germline CDR1 and CDR2: ENHRY and SYGVKD. This CDR3 region has 14 residues. The CDR3 nucleotides read TGTGCCATCTTTGATCGTCTAAGTGGAAACACCATATATTTT. Translating gives CAIFDRLSGNTIYF.

The rearrangement uses TRBV6-1 and TRBJ2-1, with 11 bases lining up with TRBD1. Germline values: CDR1 MNHNS, CDR2 SASEGT. Unmatched junction bases numbered 8, after V lost 4 bases and J lost 6 bases. CDR3 length equals 16 residues. The CDR3 sequence is CASSGGTGGWGNEQFF. Here the CDR3 DNA reads TGTGCCAGCAGTGGAGGGACAGGGGGGTGGGGCAATGAGCAGTTCTTC.

The rearrangement uses TRBV30 and TRBJ2-5; TRBD1 is a possible D gene (6 bases). The CDR3 has 16 amino acids. Per the germline V gene, CDR1 is GTSNPN and CDR2 is SVGIG (reference sequence). Between the trimmed V and J ends, which lost 0 bases and 2 bases, there was a span of 16 bases. Here the CDR3 reads CAWSVTRGTQQETQYF. CDR3 coding DNA: TGTGCCTGGAGTGTAACTCGTGGGACACAACAAGAGACCCAGTACTTC.

This rearrangement joins TRBV28 to TRBJ1-4; D not resolved. CDR1 MDHEN and CDR2 SYDVKM come from the germline V gene. The V end was cut by 11 bases, the J end by 8 bases, with 18 bases between. This CDR3 region has 13 residues. The CDR3 nucleotides are TGTGCCTATGCTAGGGCGGGTTTGGAAAAACTGTTTTTT. Residues: CAYARAGLEKLFF.

This clone rates as medium-sized (0.01 to 0.1%). The V call is TRBV15, the J call TRBJ2-1; TRBD1 agrees at 7 bases. Germline V gives CDR1 LNHNV, CDR2 YYDKDF (reference sequence). The CDR3 covers 16 residues. V shed 0 bases and J 4 bases; nucleotides not matched to a gene: 6. CDR3 sequence (DNA): TGTGCCACCAGCAGAGAGGGACAGAAATCGTACAATGAGCAGTTCTTC. It translates to CATSREGQKSYNEQFF.

V usage is TRBV28 and J usage is TRBJ2-5, with a weak D call TRBD2 (5 bases). The CDR3 sequence is 11 residues long. Between the trimmed V and J ends, which lost 6 bases and 7 bases, there was a span of 9 bases. Germline V lookup: CDR1 MDHEN, CDR2 SYDVKM. CDR3 protein: CASSFGGTQYF. The CDR3 region has the DNA TGTGCCAGCAGCTTTGGAGGGACCCAGTACTTC.

V gene TRBV7-9 combines with J gene TRBJ2-1, with D unclear. CDR1 is SEHNR and CDR2 is FQNEAQ in the germline V gene (reference sequence). The CDR3 has 13 amino acids. V was trimmed by 3 bases and J by 9 bases, leaving 12 bases between them. CDR3 nucleotides: TGTGCCAGCAGCTTTTTCTGGCGGCCTGAGCAGTTCTTC. Amino acid sequence: CASSFFWRPEQFF.

The V gene is TRBV9, the J gene TRBJ1-6, with TRBD1 matching over 7 bases. The CDR3 sequence is 19 residues long. V gave up 4 bases and J gave up 10 bases; unmatched junction bases: 23. The germline gives CDR1 SGDLS, CDR2 YYNGEE. The chain's CDR3 is CASSSGPYPSKGAESPLHF. CDR3 nucleotides: TGTGCCAGCAGCTCAGGCCCTTACCCTTCGAAGGGGGCGGAGTCACCCCTCCACTTT.

The V gene is TRBV5-1, the J gene TRBJ2-5; D gene unclear. Trimming took 0 bases from V and 1 from J, leaving 7 bases between them. CDR3 length: 14 amino acids. Germline lookup yields CDR1 SGHRS and CDR2 YFSETQ. This CDR3 reads CASSLVSGQETQYF. The DNA of the CDR3 is TGCGCCAGCAGCTTGGTTTCAGGCCAAGAGACCCAGTACTTC.

As regards this clone: At one end, the junction sequence differs from germline, possibly due to a read error. J is TRBJ2-7 and V is TRBV30; the match to TRBD2 covers 7 bases. The CDR3 is made up of 11 amino acids. Per germline, CDR1 GTSNPN and CDR2 SVGIG (reference sequence). CDR3 DNA sequence: TGTGCCTGGAGTGTACGGGGGGAGCCGTACTTC. The encoded protein is CAWSVRGEPYF.

The V and J genes are TRBV6-4 and TRBJ2-3; TRBD1 is a possible D gene (5 bases). This CDR3 has 13 amino acids. V lost 11 bases, J lost 4 bases, and 16 bases lay in between. From germline, CDR1 is MRHNA and CDR2 SNTAGT. This CDR3 is CAPGPPPPDTQYF. The CDR3 nucleotides read TGTGCCCCAGGGCCACCCCCCCCAGATACGCAGTATTTT.

The CDR3 DNA sequence: TGTGCCAGCAGCTTAGGAGCGGGGCCCACAGATACGCAGTATTTT. This sequence encodes CASSLGAGPTDTQYF. V and J are TRBV7-2 and TRBJ2-3, with 7 bases fitting TRBD2. The trim removed 1 base at V and 2 bases at J, leaving 3 bases unmatched. This CDR3 comprises 15 residues. CDR1 is SGHTA and CDR2 is FQGNSA in the germline V gene. The entire variable domain, with the rest obtained from reference TRBV7-2 and TRBJ2-3, is as follows: GAGVSQSPSNKVTEKGKDVELRCDPISGHTALYWYRQSLGQGLEFLIYFQGNSAPDKSGLPSDRFSAERTGGSVSTLTIQRTQQEDSAVYLCASSLGAGPTDTQYFGPGTRLTVL.

This chain joins TRBV5-5 and TRBJ2-3; the D gene is possibly TRBD2 (6 bases). Per the germline V gene, CDR1 is SGHKS and CDR2 is YYEKEE (reference sequence). The length of the CDR3 is 16 residues. Trimming removed 4 bases at V and 0 bases at J, with 15 bases between. CDR3 sequence (DNA): TGTGCCAGCAGCCCAACACTAGCCTCGAGCACAGATACGCAGTATTTT. Its protein product is CASSPTLASSTDTQYF.

CDR3 coding DNA: TGTGCCACCAGTGACTCAGGACCGGGACAGGGCGCTATAGGGGAGCAGTTCTTC. Its protein is CATSDSGPGQGAIGEQFF. The chain links TRBV24-1 to TRBJ2-1, with 9 nucleotides matching TRBD1. CDR1 and CDR2 from the germline V gene are KGHDR and SFDVKD. The CDR3 has 18 residues. Germline trimming cut 4 bases from V and 10 bases from J; bases unmatched to any gene: 19.

The chain has TRBV18 and TRBJ1-1; D uncertain. The CDR3 length is 13 residues. Germline V gene data show CDR1 as KGHSH and CDR2 as LQKENI. Trimming stripped 6 bases from V and 1 base from J, with 9 bases between. The CDR3 DNA sequence: TGTGCCAGCTCCCAGCTAGAGAACACTGAAGCTTTCTTT. Its protein is CASSQLENTEAFF.

The chain carries TRBV5-1 and TRBJ2-3, with 11 bases that match TRBD1. Trimming removed 4 bases from V and 4 bases from J; junction bases left unmatched: 8. Germline loops: CDR1 SGHRS, CDR2 YFSETQ. The CDR3 is 16 residues long. The CDR3 protein is CASSQGRTGGADTQYF. The CDR3 DNA sequence: TGCGCCAGCAGCCAGGGGAGGACAGGGGGCGCAGATACGCAGTATTTT.

The chain recombines TRBV10-3 with TRBJ2-1, with D unclear. CDR3 size: 12 residues. CDR1 ENHRY and CDR2 SYGVKD come from the germline V gene. Trimming stripped 8 bases from V and 4 bases from J, with 9 bases between. The CDR3 here is CAILTNYNEQFF. The CDR3 region has the DNA TGTGCCATCCTTACAAATTACAATGAGCAGTTCTTC.

The chain combines TRBV6-4 with TRBJ2-2; D unclear. The CDR3 has 14 residues. V gave up 4 bases and J gave up 2 bases, with 8 bases separating them. Germline V gene lookup returns CDR1 MRHNA and CDR2 SNTAGT. This CDR3 reads CASSVASNTGELFF. The CDR3 DNA follows: TGTGCCAGCAGTGTGGCTTCAAACACCGGGGAGCTGTTTTTT.

J is TRBJ2-7 and V is TRBV14; 11 bases fit TRBD2. CDR1 is SGHDN and CDR2 is FVKESK in the germline V gene. V trimming: 4 bases; J trimming: 0 bases; junction bases outside the gene matches: 8. The CDR3 has 17 amino acids. CDR3 sequence reads: CASSPYRLAGLSYEQYF. In DNA form, the CDR3 reads TGTGCCAGCAGCCCCTACCGACTAGCGGGGCTCTCCTACGAGCAGTACTTC. Filled out from reference TRBV14 and TRBJ2-7, the complete variable domain reads EAGVTQFPSHSVIEKGQTVTLRCDPISGHDNLYWYRRVMGKEIKFLLHFVKESKQDESGMPNNRFLAERTGGTYSTLKVQPAELEDSGVYFCASSPYRLAGLSYEQYFGPGTRLTVT.

The chain carries TRBV28 and TRBJ1-2; D gene unclear. V was cut by 5 bases and J by 4 bases, with 11 bases left in between. The CDR3 consists of 13 residues. Germline V lookup: CDR1 MDHEN, CDR2 SYDVKM. CDR3 bases: TGTGCCAGCAGTCGGACGGGAATCTATGGCTACACCTTC. As protein: CASSRTGIYGYTF.

CDR3 region: CASRPPGSRYEQYF. DNA of the CDR3: TGTGCCAGCAGACCTCCCGGGAGCCGGTACGAGCAGTACTTC. The chain is built from TRBV6-5 and TRBJ2-7, with D maybe TRBD2 (6 bases). CDR1 and CDR2 from the germline V gene are MNHEY and SVGAGI. V was clipped by 6 bases and J by 4 bases, with 16 bases between them. CDR3 length: 14 amino acids.

The chain uses TRBV18 and TRBJ1-1; no clear D. The CDR3 is 14 residues long. In germline, CDR1 is KGHSH, CDR2 LQKENI. With 2 bases removed from V and 1 base from J, the gap between germline ends came to 8 bases. The CDR3 DNA reads as TGTGCCAGCTCACCAGCAGGATCGAACACTGAAGCTTTCTTT. This codes for CASSPAGSNTEAFF.

Only one count was recorded for this clone. For the CDR3, the DNA is TGTGCCAGCAGCCGGGGACAGGCCCCTTCCACTAGCACAGATACGCAGTATTTT. Translated, it gives CASSRGQAPSTSTDTQYF. The rearrangement links TRBV7-9 to TRBJ2-3, with 8 bases identical to TRBD1. Germline V lookup: CDR1 SEHNR, CDR2 FQNEAQ (reference sequence). The CDR3 contains 18 residues. V lost 5 bases to trimming and J lost 0 bases; unmatched junction nucleotides: 13.

This chain uses TRBV28 with TRBJ1-2; no reliable D call. This CDR3 has 12 amino acids. Germline V gives CDR1 MDHEN, CDR2 SYDVKM. V was cut by 6 bases and J by 7 bases, with 12 bases left in between. DNA for the CDR3: TGTGCCAGCAGGACGACTCAGAGTGGCTACACCTTC. Translated, it gives CASRTTQSGYTF.

This clone was counted a single time. V and J are TRBV6-1 and TRBJ1-2, with 10 bases that match TRBD1. With 4 bases clipped from V and 3 bases from J, the junction kept 8 bases outside the gene matches. There are 16 residues in the CDR3. Looked up from germline, CDR1 is MNHNS and CDR2 is SASEGT. The CDR3 sequence is CASSGQGAGSDYGYTF. CDR3 DNA: TGTGCCAGCAGTGGACAGGGGGCGGGATCGGACTATGGCTACACCTTC.

The CDR3 DNA reads TGCGCCAGCAGCTGGACAGCCACAAACACCGGGGAGCTGTTTTTT. Encoded protein: CASSWTATNTGELFF. The chain links TRBV5-1 to TRBJ2-2; TRBD1 is a possible D gene (6 bases). There are 15 residues in the CDR3. V was clipped by 3 bases and J by 2 bases, with 11 bases between them. CDR1 and CDR2 from the germline V gene are SGHRS and YFSETQ.